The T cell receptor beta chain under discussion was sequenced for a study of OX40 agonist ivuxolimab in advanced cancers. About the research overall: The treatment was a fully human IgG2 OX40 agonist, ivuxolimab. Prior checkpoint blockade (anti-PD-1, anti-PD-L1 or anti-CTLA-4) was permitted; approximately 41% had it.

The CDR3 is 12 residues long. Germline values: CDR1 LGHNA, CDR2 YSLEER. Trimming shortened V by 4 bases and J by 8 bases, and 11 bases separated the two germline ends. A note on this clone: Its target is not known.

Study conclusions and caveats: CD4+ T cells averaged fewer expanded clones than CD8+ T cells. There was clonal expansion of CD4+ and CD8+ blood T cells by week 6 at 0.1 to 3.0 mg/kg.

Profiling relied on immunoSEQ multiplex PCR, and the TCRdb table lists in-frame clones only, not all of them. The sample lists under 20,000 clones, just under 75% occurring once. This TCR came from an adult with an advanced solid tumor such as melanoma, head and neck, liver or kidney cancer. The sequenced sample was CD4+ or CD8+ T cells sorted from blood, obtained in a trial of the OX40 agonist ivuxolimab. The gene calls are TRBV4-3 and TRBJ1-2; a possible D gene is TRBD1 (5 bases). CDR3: CASSLGQGGYTF. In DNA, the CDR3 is TGCGCCAGCAGCCTCGGGCAGGGCGGCTACACCTTC.